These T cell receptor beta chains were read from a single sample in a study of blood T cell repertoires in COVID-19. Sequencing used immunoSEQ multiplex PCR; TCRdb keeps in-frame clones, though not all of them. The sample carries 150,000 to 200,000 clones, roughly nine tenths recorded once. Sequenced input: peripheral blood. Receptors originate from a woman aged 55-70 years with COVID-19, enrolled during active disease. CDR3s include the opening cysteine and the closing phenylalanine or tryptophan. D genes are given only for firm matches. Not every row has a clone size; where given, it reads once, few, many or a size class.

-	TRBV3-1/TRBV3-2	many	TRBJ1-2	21	CASSPITGLDVRAVPNYGYTF	TGTGCCAGCAGCCCGATCACAGGGTTAGACGTTCGAGCCGTTCCTAACTATGGCTACACCTTC
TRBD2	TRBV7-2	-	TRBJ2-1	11	CASSLGEGRFF	TGTGCCAGCAGCTTAGGGGAGGGGAGGTTCTTC
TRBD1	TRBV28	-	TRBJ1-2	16	CASSLYRDRGLYGYTF	TGTGCCAGCAGTTTATATCGGGACAGGGGGCTTTATGGCTACACCTTC
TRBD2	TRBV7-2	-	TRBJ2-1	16	CASSYKRASGKNEQFF	TGTGCCAGCAGCTACAAGCGAGCTAGCGGGAAAAATGAGCAGTTCTTC
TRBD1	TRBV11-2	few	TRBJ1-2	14	CASSASQGDYGYTF	TGTGCCAGCAGCGCCTCCCAGGGGGACTATGGCTACACCTTC
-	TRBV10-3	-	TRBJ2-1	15	CAISEYAADGNEQFF	TGTGCCATCAGTGAGTATGCGGCAGACGGGAATGAGCAGTTCTTC
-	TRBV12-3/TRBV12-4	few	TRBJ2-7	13	CASSLGQLSEQYF	TGTGCCAGCAGCCTTGGACAGTTGAGCGAGCAGTACTTC
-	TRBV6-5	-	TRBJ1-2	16	CASSYSGPGANYGYTF	TGTGCCAGCAGTTACTCGGGGCCAGGAGCTAACTATGGCTACACCTTC
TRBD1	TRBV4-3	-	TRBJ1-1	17	CASSQERGQGARTEAFF	TGCGCCAGCAGCCAAGAAAGGGGACAGGGGGCGAGGACTGAAGCTTTCTTT
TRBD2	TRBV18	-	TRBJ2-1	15	CASSSASGVYNEQFF	TGTGCCAGCTCATCCGCTAGCGGGGTGTACAATGAGCAGTTCTTC
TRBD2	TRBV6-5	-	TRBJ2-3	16	CASSYFAGVSTDTQYF	TGTGCCAGCAGTTACTTTGCGGGAGTTAGCACAGATACGCAGTATTTT
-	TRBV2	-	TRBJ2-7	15	CASKPRGGISYEQYF	TGTGCCAGCAAACCGCGGGGCGGGATCTCCTACGAGCAGTACTTC
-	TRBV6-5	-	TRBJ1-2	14	CASRAPGVNYGYTF	TGTGCCAGCAGGGCCCCAGGTGTCAACTATGGCTACACCTTC
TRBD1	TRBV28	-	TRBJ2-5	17	CASSPGGQGIRQETQYF	TGTGCCAGCAGCCCAGGGGGACAGGGAATTAGGCAAGAGACCCAGTACTTC
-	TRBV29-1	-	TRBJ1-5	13	CSVADGGNQPQHF	TGCAGCGTTGCCGACGGAGGCAATCAGCCCCAGCATTTT
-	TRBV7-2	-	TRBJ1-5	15	CASSSKRGAGQPQHF	TGTGCCAGCAGCTCCAAGCGGGGGGCGGGTCAGCCCCAGCATTTT
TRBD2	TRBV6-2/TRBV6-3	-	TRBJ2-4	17	CASSYTTSGLAKNIQYF	TGTGCCAGCAGTTACACTACTAGCGGGCTTGCCAAAAACATTCAGTACTTC
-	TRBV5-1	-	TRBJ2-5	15	CASSPGPGIQETQYF	TGCGCCAGCAGCCCCGGTCCAGGGATACAAGAGACCCAGTACTTC
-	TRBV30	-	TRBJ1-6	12	CAWSPGDSPLHF	TGTGCCTGGAGTCCCGGTGATTCACCCCTCCACTTT
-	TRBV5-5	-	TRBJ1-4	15	CASRVEVATNEKLFF	TGTGCCAGCAGAGTTGAGGTTGCAACTAATGAAAAACTGTTTTTT
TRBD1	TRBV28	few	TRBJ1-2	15	CASSLGDSRSYGYTF	TGTGCCAGCAGTCTCGGGGACAGCCGGTCCTATGGCTACACCTTC
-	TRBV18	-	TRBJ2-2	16	CASSPLHRGGAGELFF	TGTGCCAGCTCACCACTTCACAGGGGGGGAGCCGGGGAGCTGTTTTTT
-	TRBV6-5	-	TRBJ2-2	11	CASSLRGELFF	TGTGCCAGCAGTCTGAGAGGGGAGCTGTTTTTT
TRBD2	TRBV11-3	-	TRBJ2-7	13	CASTSRTRNEQYF	TGTGCCAGCACCTCCAGGACTAGGAACGAGCAGTACTTC
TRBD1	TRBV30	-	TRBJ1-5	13	CAWARDRSQPQHF	TGTGCCTGGGCCCGGGACAGAAGTCAGCCCCAGCATTTT
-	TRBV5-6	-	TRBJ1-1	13	CASSLLDSVEAFF	TGTGCCAGCAGCTTACTGGACAGCGTTGAAGCTTTCTTT
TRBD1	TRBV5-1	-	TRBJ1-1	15	CASSPRTGLNTEAFF	TGCGCCAGCAGCCCCCGGACAGGTCTGAACACTGAAGCTTTCTTT
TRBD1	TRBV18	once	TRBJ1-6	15	CASSPQVQGDSPLHF	TGTGCCAGCTCACCACAAGTACAGGGGGATTCACCCCTCCACTTT
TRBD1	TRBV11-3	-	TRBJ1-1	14	CASSFGQGAAEAFF	TGTGCCAGCAGCTTTGGACAGGGGGCAGCTGAAGCTTTCTTT
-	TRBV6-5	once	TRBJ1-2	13	CASSYDSIYGYTF	TGTGCCAGCAGTTATGACAGTATCTATGGCTACACCTTC
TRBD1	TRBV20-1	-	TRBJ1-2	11	CSGDRGGGYTF	TGCAGCGGAGACAGGGGAGGTGGCTACACCTTC
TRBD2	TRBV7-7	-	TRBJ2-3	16	CASSPLASGPTDTQYF	TGTGCTAGCAGCCCCCTGGCTAGCGGGCCCACAGATACGCAGTATTTT
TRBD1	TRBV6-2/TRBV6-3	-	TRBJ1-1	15	CAGSRTGNQNTEAFF	TGTGCCGGCAGCCGGACAGGGAACCAGAACACTGAAGCTTTCTTT
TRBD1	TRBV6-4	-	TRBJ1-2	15	CASSEWGQGAYGYTF	TGTGCCAGCAGTGAATGGGGACAGGGGGCCTATGGCTACACCTTC
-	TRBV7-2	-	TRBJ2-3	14	CASSSGAQAVTQYF	TGTGCCAGCAGCTCCGGCGCCCAGGCTGTTACGCAGTATTTT
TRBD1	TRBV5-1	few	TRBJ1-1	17	CASSLGQGRSLNTEAFF	TGCGCCAGCAGCTTGGGACAGGGAAGAAGTTTGAACACTGAAGCTTTCTTT
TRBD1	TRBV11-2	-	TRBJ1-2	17	CASSPGQGLKGDYGYTF	TGTGCCAGCAGCCCGGGACAGGGTTTAAAGGGGGACTATGGCTACACCTTC
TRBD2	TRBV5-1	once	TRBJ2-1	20	CASSFFHGTSGSKSYNEQFF	TGCGCCAGCAGCTTCTTTCACGGAACTAGCGGGAGTAAGAGCTACAATGAGCAGTTCTTC
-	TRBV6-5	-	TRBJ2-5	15	CASSRVGGLQETQYF	TGTGCCAGCAGCAGGGTTGGGGGACTCCAAGAGACCCAGTACTTC
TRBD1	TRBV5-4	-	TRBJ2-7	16	CASSLSRQGSIREQYF	TGTGCCAGCAGCTTGTCCCGACAGGGGAGTATTCGCGAGCAGTACTTC
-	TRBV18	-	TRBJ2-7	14	CASSPQAGSGEQYF	TGTGCCAGCTCACCACAGGCAGGGTCGGGTGAGCAGTACTTC
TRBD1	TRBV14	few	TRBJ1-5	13	CASSDRGNQPQHF	TGTGCCAGCAGCGACAGGGGCAATCAGCCCCAGCATTTT
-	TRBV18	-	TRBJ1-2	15	CASSSSSTANYGYTF	TGTGCCAGCTCATCCTCCTCGACAGCAAACTATGGCTACACCTTC
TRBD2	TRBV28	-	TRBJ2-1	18	CASSFTPLAGVSYNEQFF	TGTGCCAGCAGCTTTACCCCACTAGCGGGAGTTTCCTACAATGAGCAGTTCTTC
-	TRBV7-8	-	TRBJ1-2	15	CASSPRSRLTYGYTF	TGTGCCAGCAGCCCCCGGTCGAGGTTGACCTATGGCTACACCTTC
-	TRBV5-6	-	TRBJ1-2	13	CASSLRRDYGYTF	TGTGCCAGCAGCTTGCGCAGGGACTATGGCTACACCTTC